This T cell receptor beta chain was sequenced in a study of CD8 T cells in ankylosing spondylitis. Study-wide points: Blood from ankylosing spondylitis patients appeared to carry a characteristic roughly eight-variant TCR beta motif. Researchers report that disease-linked clones proved CD8+ and relatively rare in peripheral blood.

This clonotype was seen only a few times. Antigen unknown. One end of the junction fails to match germline, which may point to a read error. Using its own MiXCR run on the 5' RACE reads, TCRdb lists one record per CDR3 protein. Of over 400,000 distinct CDR3 sequences in the sample, roughly 27% were seen once. The CDR3 has 16 amino acids. The germline CDR1 and CDR2 sequences are KGHDR and SFDVKD. Specimen: blood, either unsorted or a sorted T cell fraction (not recorded which). The TCR was taken from a male donor with ankylosing spondylitis. The chain couples TRBV24-1 to TRBJ2-5; D is ambiguous. The CDR3 spells CATGDWTTGVRETQYF. The CDR3 bases are TGTGCCACCGGTGATTGGACCACTGGAGTCCGTGAGACCCAGTACTTC.